This T cell receptor (beta chain) derives from a study of radiotherapy plus CTLA-4 blockade in lung cancer. The study's findings and limits: TCR clones originating in tumors grew in number in blood after radiotherapy plus ipilimumab. Interferon-beta, together with early blood T cell clone dynamics, reportedly best predicted response.

This table comes from immunoSEQ multiplex PCR, and its TCRdb copy is limited to in-frame clones, with some not included. The profile covers nearly 95,000 clones, with 82% appearing a single time and 25% taken by the ten largest. As for this clone: Its antigen is undetermined.

The germline V gene encodes CDR1 MNHEY and CDR2 SMNVEV (reference sequence). There are 12 residues in the CDR3. Germline trimming cut 6 bases from V and 6 bases from J; bases unmatched to any gene: 0. Here the sequenced sample was peripheral blood, taken from a patient treated with radiotherapy plus ipilimumab. This sequence was found in a human donor with non-small cell lung cancer that progressed on radiotherapy plus ipilimumab. The rearrangement uses TRBV27 and TRBJ1-2; TRBD1 matches at 11 bases. In nucleotides, the CDR3 is TGTGCCAGCAGGGACAGGGGGCATGGCTACACCTTC. It encodes CASRDRGHGYTF.